This TCR beta chain derives from a study of Graves' ophthalmopathy and Graves' hyperthyroidism. Across the study: Ahead of any treatment, peripheral blood was obtained at the initial diagnosis. Study results and limitations: The 13-signature model separated ophthalmopathy from stable hyperthyroidism at almost 90% sensitivity and approximately 81% specificity. Its predictions of ophthalmopathy progression gave the model almost 71% sensitivity and 72% to 75% specificity.

For repertoire sequencing, the TCR beta CDR3 regions were amplified from RNA transcripts. Second-round multiplex PCR followed a first-round RT-PCR using HTBI primers. One entry per CDR3 protein results from TCRdb running MiXCR on the multiplex PCR reads. The sample holds roughly 400,000 distinct CDR3 sequences, roughly 18% seen once. Serum thyroxine and TRAb, along with clinical symptoms, thyroid ultrasound and orbital computed tomography, were what diagnosis relied on. This clonotype was seen repeatedly, ten times or more. The antigen remains undetermined. CDR3 length equals 16 residues. The V segment lost 6 bases and the J segment 2 bases; nucleotides outside the gene matches: 11. Germline V lookup: CDR1 MRHNA, CDR2 SNTAGT.

Sequencing was carried out using peripheral blood. This clonotype was sampled from a woman under 30 with Graves' ophthalmopathy. The chain is built from TRBV6-4 and TRBJ2-3; 7 bases are a match to TRBD1. CDR3 DNA sequence: TGTGCCAGCAGCCTTACCCAAGGGGGCTTCACAGATACGCAGTATTTT. It translates to CASSLTQGGFTDTQYF.